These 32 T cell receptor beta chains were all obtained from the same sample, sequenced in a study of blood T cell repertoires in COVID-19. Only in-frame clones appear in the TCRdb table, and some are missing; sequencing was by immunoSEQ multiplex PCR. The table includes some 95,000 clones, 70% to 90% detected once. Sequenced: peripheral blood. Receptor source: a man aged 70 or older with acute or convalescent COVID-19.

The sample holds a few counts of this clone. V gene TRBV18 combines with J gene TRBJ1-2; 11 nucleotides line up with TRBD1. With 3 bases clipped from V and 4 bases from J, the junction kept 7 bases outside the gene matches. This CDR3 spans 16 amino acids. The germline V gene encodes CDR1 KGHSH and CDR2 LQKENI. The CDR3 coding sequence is TGTGCCAGCTCACCGGACAGGGGGCCATTGAGCTATGGCTACACCTTC. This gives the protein CASSPDRGPLSYGYTF.

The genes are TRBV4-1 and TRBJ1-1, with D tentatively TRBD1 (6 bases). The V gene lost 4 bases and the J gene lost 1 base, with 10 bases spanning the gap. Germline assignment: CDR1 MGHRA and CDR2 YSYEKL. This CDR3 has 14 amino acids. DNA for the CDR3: TGCGCCAGCAGCCCGACAGGTTCGAACACTGAAGCTTTCTTT. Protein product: CASSPTGSNTEAFF.

The CDR3 sequence is CASSLAGLVNTEAFF. The CDR3 region has the DNA TGCGCCAGCAGCTTGGCAGGGCTGGTGAACACTGAAGCTTTCTTT. This rearrangement joins TRBV5-1 to TRBJ1-1; D perhaps matches TRBD1 (5 bases). This CDR3 comprises 15 residues. V was clipped by 0 bases and J by 0 bases, with 9 bases between them. Germline CDR1 and CDR2: SGHRS and YFSETQ. Together with reference TRBV5-1 and TRBJ1-1, the CDR3 gives the full variable domain: KAGVTQTPRYLIKTRGQQVTLSCSPISGHRSVSWYQQTPGQGLQFLFEYFSETQRNKGNFPGRFSGRQFSNSRSEMNVSTLELGDSALYLCASSLAGLVNTEAFFGQGTRLTVV.

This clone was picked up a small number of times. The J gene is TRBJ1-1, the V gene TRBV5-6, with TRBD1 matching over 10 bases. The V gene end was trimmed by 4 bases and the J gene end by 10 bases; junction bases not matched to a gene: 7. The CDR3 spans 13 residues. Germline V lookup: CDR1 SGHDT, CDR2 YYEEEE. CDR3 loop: CASSTGQGGRAFF. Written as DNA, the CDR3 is TGTGCCAGCAGCACCGGACAGGGGGGTAGAGCTTTCTTT.

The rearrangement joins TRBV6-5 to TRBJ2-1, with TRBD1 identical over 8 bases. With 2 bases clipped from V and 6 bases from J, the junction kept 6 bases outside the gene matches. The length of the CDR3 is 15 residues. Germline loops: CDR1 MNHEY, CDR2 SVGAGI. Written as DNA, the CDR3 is TGTGCCAGCAGTTACGACAGGGGTATTGGCAATGAGCAGTTCTTC. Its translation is CASSYDRGIGNEQFF.

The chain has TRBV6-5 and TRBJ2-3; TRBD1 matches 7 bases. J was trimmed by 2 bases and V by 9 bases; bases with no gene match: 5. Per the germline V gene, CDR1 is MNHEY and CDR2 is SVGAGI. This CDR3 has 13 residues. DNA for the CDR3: TGTGCCAGTCAGACAGGGATCACAGATACGCAGTATTTT. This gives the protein CASQTGITDTQYF.

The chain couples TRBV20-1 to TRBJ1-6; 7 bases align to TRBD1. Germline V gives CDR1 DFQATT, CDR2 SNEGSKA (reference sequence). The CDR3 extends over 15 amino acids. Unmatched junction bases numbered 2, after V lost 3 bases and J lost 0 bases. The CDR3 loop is CSASGTASYNSPLHF. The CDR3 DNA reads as TGCAGTGCTAGTGGGACAGCCTCCTATAATTCACCCCTCCACTTT.

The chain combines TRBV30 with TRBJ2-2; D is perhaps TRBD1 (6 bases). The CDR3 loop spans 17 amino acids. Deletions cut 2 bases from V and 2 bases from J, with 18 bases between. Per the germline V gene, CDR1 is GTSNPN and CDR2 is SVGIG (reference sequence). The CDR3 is CAWSTNSGATNTGELFF. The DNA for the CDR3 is TGTGCCTGGAGTACAAACTCAGGGGCCACCAACACCGGGGAGCTGTTTTTT.

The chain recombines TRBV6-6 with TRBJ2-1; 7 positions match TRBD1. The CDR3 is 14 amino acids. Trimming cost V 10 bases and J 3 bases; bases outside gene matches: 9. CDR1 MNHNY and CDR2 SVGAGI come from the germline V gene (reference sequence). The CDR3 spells CATVGTAYYNEQFF. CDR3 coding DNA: TGTGCCACCGTAGGGACAGCTTACTACAATGAGCAGTTCTTC.

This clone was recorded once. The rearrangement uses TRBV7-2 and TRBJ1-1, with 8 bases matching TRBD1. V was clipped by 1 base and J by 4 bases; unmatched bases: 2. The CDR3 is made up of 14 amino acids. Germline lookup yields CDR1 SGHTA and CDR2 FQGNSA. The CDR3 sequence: CASSLGTGTTEAFF. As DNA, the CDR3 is TGTGCCAGCAGCTTAGGGACAGGGACCACTGAAGCTTTCTTT.

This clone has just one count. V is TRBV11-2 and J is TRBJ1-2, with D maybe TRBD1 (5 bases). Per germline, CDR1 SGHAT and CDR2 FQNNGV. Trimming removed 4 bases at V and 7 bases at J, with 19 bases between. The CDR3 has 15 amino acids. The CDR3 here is CASSSPAQGRVGYTF. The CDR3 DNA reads TGTGCCAGCAGCTCGCCCGCCCAGGGAAGGGTTGGCTACACCTTC.

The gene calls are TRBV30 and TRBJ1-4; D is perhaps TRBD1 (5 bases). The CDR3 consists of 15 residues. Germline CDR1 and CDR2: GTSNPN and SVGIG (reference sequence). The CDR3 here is CAYGGGLATNEKLFF. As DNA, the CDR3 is TGTGCTTACGGGGGGGGACTCGCGACTAATGAAAAACTGTTTTTT.

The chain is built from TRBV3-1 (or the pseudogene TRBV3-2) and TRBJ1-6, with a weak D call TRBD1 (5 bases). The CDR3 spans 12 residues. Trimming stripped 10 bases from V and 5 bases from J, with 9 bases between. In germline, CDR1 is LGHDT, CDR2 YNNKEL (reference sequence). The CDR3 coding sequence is TGTGCCACCCGGGGGGATAATTCACCCCTCCACTTT. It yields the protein CATRGDNSPLHF.

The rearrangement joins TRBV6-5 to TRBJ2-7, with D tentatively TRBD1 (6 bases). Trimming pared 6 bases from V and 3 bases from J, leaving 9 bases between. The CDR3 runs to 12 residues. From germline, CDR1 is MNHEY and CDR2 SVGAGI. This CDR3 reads CASRAGVYEQYF. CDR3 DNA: TGTGCCAGCAGGGCAGGGGTCTACGAGCAGTACTTC.

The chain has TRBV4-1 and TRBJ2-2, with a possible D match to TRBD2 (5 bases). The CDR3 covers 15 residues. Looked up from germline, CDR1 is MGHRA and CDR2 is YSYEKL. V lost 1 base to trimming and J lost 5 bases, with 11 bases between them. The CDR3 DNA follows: TGCGCCAGCAGCCAAGGTTTCCGGGGAACCGGGGAGCTGTTTTTT. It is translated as CASSQGFRGTGELFF.

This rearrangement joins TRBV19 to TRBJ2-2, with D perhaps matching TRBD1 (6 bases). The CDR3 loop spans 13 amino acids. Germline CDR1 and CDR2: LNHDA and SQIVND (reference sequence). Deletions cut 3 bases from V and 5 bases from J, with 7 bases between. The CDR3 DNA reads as TGTGCCAGTAGTATGGACAGTACCGGGGAGCTGTTTTTT. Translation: CASSMDSTGELFF.

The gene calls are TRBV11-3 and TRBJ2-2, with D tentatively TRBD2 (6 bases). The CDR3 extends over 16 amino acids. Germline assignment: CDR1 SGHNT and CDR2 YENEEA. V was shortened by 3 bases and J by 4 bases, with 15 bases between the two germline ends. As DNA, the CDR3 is TGTGCCAGCAGCTTCGCTGCGGGGCGCCCCACCGGGGAGCTGTTTTTT. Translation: CASSFAAGRPTGELFF. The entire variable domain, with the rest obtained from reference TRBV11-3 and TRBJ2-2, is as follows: EAGVVQSPRYKIIEKKQPVAFWCNPISGHNTLYWYLQNLGQGPELLIRYENEEAVDDSQLPKDRFSAERLKGVDSTLKIQPAELGDSAVYLCASSFAAGRPTGELFFGEGSRLTVL.

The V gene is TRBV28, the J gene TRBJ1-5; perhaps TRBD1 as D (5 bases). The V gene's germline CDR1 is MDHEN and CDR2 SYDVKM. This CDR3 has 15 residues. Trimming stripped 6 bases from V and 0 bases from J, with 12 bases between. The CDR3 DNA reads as TGTGCCAGCAGGTTGACAGCGTATAGCAATCAGCCCCAGCATTTT. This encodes CASRLTAYSNQPQHF. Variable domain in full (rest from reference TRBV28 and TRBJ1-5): DVKVTQSSRYLVKRTGEKVFLECVQDMDHENMFWYRQDPGLGLRLIYFSYDVKMKEKGDIPEGYSVSREKKERFSLILESASTNQTSMYLCASRLTAYSNQPQHFGDGTRLSIL.

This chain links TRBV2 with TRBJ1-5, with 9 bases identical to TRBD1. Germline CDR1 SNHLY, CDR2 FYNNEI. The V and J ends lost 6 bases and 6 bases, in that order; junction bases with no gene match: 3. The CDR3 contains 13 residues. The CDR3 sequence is CASRDRGLQPQHF. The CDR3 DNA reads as TGTGCCAGCAGGGACAGGGGACTTCAGCCCCAGCATTTT.

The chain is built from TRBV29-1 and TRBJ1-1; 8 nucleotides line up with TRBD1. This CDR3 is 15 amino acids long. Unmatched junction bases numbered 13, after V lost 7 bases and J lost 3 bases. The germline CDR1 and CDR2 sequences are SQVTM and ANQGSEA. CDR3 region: CSGRAAGGLYTEAFF. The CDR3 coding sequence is TGCAGCGGGCGCGCGGCAGGGGGCTTGTACACTGAAGCTTTCTTT.

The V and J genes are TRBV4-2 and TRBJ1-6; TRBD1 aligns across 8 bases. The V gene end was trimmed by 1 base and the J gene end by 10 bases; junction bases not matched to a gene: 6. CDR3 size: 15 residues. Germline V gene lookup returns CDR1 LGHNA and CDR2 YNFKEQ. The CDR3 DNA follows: TGTGCCAGCAGCCAAGCTTCAGACAGGGGCTCACCCCTCCACTTT. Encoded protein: CASSQASDRGSPLHF.

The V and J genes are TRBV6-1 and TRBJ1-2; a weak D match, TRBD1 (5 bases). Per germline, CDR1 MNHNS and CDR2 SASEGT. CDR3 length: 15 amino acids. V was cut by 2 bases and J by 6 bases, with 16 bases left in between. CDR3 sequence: CASSEIGLTDNGYTF. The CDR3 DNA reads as TGTGCCAGCAGTGAAATAGGTCTGACAGATAATGGCTACACCTTC.

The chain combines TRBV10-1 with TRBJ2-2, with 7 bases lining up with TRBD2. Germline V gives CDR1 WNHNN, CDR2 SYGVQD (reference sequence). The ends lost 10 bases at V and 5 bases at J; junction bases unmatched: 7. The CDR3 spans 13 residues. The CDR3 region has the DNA TGCGCCACACAGCGGGGTGGAACCGGGGAGCTGTTTTTT. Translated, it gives CATQRGGTGELFF.

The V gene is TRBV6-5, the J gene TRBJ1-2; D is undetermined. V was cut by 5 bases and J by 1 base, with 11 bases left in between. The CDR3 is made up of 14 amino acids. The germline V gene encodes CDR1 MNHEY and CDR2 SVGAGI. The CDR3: CASSPSSFNYGYTF. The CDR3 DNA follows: TGTGCCAGCAGTCCCTCGTCTTTTAACTATGGCTACACCTTC.

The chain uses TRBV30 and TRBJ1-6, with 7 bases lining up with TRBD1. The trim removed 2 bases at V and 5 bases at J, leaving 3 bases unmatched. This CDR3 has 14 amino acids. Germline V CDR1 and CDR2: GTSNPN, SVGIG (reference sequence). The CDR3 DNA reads TGTGCCTGGAGTCCAGGGACAGATAATTCACCCCTCCACTTT. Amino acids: CAWSPGTDNSPLHF.

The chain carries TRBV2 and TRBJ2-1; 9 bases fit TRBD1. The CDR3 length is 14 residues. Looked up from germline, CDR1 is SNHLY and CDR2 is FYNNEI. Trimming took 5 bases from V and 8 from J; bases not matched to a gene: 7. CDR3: CASSSGTGPHEQFF. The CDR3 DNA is TGTGCCAGCAGTTCCGGGACAGGGCCTCATGAGCAGTTCTTC.

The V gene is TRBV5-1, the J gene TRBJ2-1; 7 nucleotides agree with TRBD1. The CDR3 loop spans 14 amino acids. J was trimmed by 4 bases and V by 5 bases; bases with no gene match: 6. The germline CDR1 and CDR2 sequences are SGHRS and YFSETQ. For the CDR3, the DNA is TGCGCCAGCAGTTACAGGGGCGGGTACAATGAGCAGTTCTTC. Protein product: CASSYRGGYNEQFF.

The CDR3 here is CASRNQGTETQYF. CDR3 nucleotides: TGTGCCAGCAGGAACCAGGGGACAGAGACCCAGTACTTC. This chain connects TRBV3-1 (or the pseudogene TRBV3-2) to TRBJ2-5; TRBD1 might be the D (6 bases). The V end lost 6 bases, the J end lost 4 bases, and 12 bases lay between the germline ends. This CDR3 spans 13 amino acids. Germline CDR1 and CDR2: LGHDT and YNNKEL (reference sequence).

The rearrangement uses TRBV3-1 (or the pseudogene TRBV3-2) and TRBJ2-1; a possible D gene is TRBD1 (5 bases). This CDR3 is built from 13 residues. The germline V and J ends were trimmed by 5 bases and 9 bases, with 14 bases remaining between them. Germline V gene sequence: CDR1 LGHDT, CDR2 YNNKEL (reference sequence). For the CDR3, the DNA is TGTGCCAGCAGCTCCCAGGGCCCCGGTGAGCAGTTCTTC. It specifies CASSSQGPGEQFF.

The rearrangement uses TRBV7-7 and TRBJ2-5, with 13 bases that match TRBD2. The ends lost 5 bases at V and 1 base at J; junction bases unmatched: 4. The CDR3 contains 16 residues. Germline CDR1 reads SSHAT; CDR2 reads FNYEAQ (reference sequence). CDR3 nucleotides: TGTGCCAGCAGCCCACGACTAGCGGGGGGCCAAGAGACCCAGTACTTC. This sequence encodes CASSPRLAGGQETQYF.

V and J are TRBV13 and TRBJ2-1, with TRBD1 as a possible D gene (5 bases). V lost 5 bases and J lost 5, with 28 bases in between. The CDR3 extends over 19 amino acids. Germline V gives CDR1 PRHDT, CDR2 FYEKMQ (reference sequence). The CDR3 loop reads CASSPPNLLDRTKDNEQFF. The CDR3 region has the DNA TGTGCCAGCAGCCCGCCAAACCTACTCGACAGAACAAAGGACAATGAGCAGTTCTTC.

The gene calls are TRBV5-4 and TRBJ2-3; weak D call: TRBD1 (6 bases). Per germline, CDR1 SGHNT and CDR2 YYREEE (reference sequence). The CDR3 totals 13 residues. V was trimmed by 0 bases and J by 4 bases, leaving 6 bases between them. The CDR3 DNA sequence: TGTGCCAGCAGCTTGGCAGGGGCAGATACGCAGTATTTT. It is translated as CASSLAGADTQYF.